This T cell receptor (beta chain) appears in the sequencing data of a study of cytomegalovirus exposure and HLA in healthy donors. Study results and caveats: Researchers catalogued 150 or so TCR beta chains as cytomegalovirus-associated.

On this clone: Its antigen remains unidentified.

The PCR used 60 Vbeta and 13 Jbeta primers. Measured with immunoSEQ multiplex PCR; TCRdb has only the in-frame clones, and not every one. The sample records approximately 160,000 clones, approximately 80% being singletons. This CDR3 spans 15 amino acids. Trimming at V came to 6 bases and at J to 4 bases, leaving 9 bases not matched to a gene. Looked up from germline, CDR1 is MNHNS and CDR2 is SASEGT. This clonotype originated in a man aged 18 to 35 in good health and CMV-seropositive. This chain joins TRBV6-1 and TRBJ1-2, with 9 positions matching TRBD1. Sequenced material: PBMCs. The CDR3 nucleotides read TGTGCCAGCAGGAATGGGGTGGGACAGGGCTATGGCTACACCTTC. Amino acid sequence: CASRNGVGQGYGYTF.